The source of this T cell receptor beta chain is a study of T cell repertoires in cytomegalovirus infection. The overall study: Public signatures in TCR beta pointed to CMV infection and matching HLA type.

Trimming at V came to 6 bases and at J to 2 bases, leaving 8 bases not matched to a gene. From germline, CDR1 is DFQATT and CDR2 SNEGSKA (reference sequence). The CDR3 runs to 14 residues. To note about this clonotype: Its antigen is undetermined.

Using its own MiXCR run on the reads, TCRdb lists one record per CDR3 protein. The table includes approximately 750,000 distinct CDR3 sequences, less than 40% detected once. Study findings and constraints: There were HLA-C-restricted CMV-specific TCR beta clonotypes dominating the ex vivo response. Summed frequency of public TCR beta families distinguished CMV carriers with the relevant HLA.

The gene calls are TRBV20-1 and TRBJ2-3, with 7 bases lining up with TRBD1. This TCR came from a human donor in good health (CMV status not recorded). Some clones in this sample may be carry-over from other donors' samples. The sample consisted of PBMCs. As DNA, the CDR3 is TGCAGTGCCGACCTCGGGACAGACACAGATACGCAGTATTTT. The encoded protein is CSADLGTDTDTQYF.